This TCR beta chain originates from a study of chemoradiotherapy in HPV16-positive cancers. At the level of the study: A couple of HPV16-positive patients' cells yielded candidate HPV-specific clones and common motifs.

Repertoires were sampled repeatedly during chemoradiotherapy. This CDR3 has 13 amino acids. Deletions cut 2 bases from V and 3 bases from J, with 10 bases between. The V gene's germline CDR1 is GTSNPN and CDR2 SVGIG (reference sequence). Overall study results and limits: In HPV16-positive patients, HPV-responsive T-cell expansion tracked better recurrence-free survival. Only a couple of HPV16-positive patients supplied the functional HPV-specificity definition.

Note on this clone: The target antigen is unknown.

TCRdb keeps only in-frame clones here, not all; method: immunoSEQ multiplex PCR. This table has roughly 3,900 clones, about 78% appearing once. The source material was tumor tissue, sampled from a patient who underwent chemoradiotherapy. The chain uses TRBV30 and TRBJ1-2; D is possibly TRBD1 (6 bases). The receptor was isolated from a human donor with HPV-associated anogenital cancer. Here the CDR3 reads CAWSIGGDYGYTF. CDR3 bases: TGTGCCTGGAGTATAGGGGGGGACTATGGCTACACCTTC.